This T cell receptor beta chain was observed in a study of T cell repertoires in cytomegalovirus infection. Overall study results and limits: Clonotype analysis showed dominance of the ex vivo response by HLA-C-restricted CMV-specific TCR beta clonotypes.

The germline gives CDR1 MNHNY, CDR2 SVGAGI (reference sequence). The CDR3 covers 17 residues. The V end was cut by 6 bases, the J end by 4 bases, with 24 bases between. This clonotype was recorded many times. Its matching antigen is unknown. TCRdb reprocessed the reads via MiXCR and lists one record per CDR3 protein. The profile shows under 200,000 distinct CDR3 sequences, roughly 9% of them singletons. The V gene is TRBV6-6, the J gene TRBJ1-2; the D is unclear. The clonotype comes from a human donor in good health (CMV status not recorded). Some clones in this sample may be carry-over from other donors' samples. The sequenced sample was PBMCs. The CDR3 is CASRSMASPRFPYGYTF. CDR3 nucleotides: TGTGCCAGCAGATCTATGGCATCGCCCCGGTTCCCCTATGGCTACACCTTC.